Listed below are T cell receptor beta chains from one sample, sequenced in a study of identical twins. One entry per CDR3 protein, called by TCRdb with MiXCR from the 5' RACE reads. The repertoire holds about 330,000 distinct CDR3 sequences, with roughly an eighth as singletons. The same data also went into a second study, on yellow fever vaccine responses in identical twins.

Sequenced sample: CD8+ T cells sorted from blood. These TCRs come from a woman between 18 and 30 years old in good health. CDR3s include the opening cysteine and the closing phenylalanine or tryptophan. A D gene is named only where the DNA matches it firmly. A clone size is listed for some rows: how often the clone was seen (once, few, many), or a class if it is expanded.

size: NA
V: TRBV13
J: TRBJ1-1
D: NA
CDR3: CASSLDGGNTEAFF
DNA: TGTGCCAGCAGCTTAGATGGGGGGAACACTGAAGCTTTCTTT

size: NA
V: TRBV9
J: TRBJ1-6
D: TRBD1
CDR3: CASRGQGDSPLHF
DNA: TGTGCCAGCAGAGGACAGGGGGATTCACCCCTCCACTTT

size: NA
V: TRBV2
J: TRBJ1-2
D: NA
CDR3: CASTPGGGGTF
DNA: TGTGCCAGCACCCCTGGAGGGGGAGGCACCTTC

size: few
V: TRBV9
J: TRBJ1-2
D: NA
CDR3: CASSVALDTPNYGYTF
DNA: TGTGCCAGCAGCGTAGCGTTGGACACCCCTAACTATGGCTACACCTTC

size: many
V: TRBV25-1
J: TRBJ1-2
D: NA
CDR3: CASSTALGRAYGYTF
DNA: TGTGCCAGCAGTACCGCATTGGGGAGGGCCTATGGCTACACCTTC

size: few
V: TRBV20-1
J: TRBJ1-2
D: NA
CDR3: CSASSLTRGANYGYTF
DNA: TGCAGTGCTAGTAGCCTCACCAGGGGAGCCAACTATGGCTACACCTTC

size: NA
V: TRBV29-1
J: TRBJ2-7
D: NA
CDR3: CSVIDSGSLYEQYF
DNA: TGCAGCGTCATTGACAGCGGTAGCCTTTACGAGCAGTACTTC

size: NA
V: TRBV7-6
J: TRBJ2-7
D: NA
CDR3: CASSPTRGGQIDNYEQYF
DNA: TGTGCCAGCAGCCCCACTAGGGGGGGCCAGATCGATAACTACGAGCAGTACTTC

size: few
V: TRBV13
J: TRBJ1-2
D: NA
CDR3: CASSPGSF
DNA: TGTGCCAGCAGCCCAGGGTCTTTC

size: many
V: TRBV5-1
J: TRBJ2-2
D: NA
CDR3: CASSLPQGTGELFF
DNA: TGCGCCAGCAGCTTGCCCCAGGGTACCGGGGAGCTGTTTTTT

size: NA
V: TRBV15
J: TRBJ2-5
D: NA
CDR3: CATSREIANPQETQYF
DNA: TGTGCCACCAGCAGAGAGATAGCGAACCCCCAAGAGACCCAGTACTTC

size: NA
V: TRBV4-1
J: TRBJ1-2
D: TRBD1
CDR3: CASSQVPTGANYGYTF
DNA: TGCGCCAGCAGCCAAGTCCCGACAGGGGCCAACTATGGCTACACCTTC

size: few
V: TRBV3-1
J: TRBJ2-3
D: TRBD2
CDR3: CASSQGTSLDTQYF
DNA: TGTGCCAGCAGCCAAGGGACTAGCTTAGATACGCAGTATTTT

size: few
V: TRBV12-3/TRBV12-4
J: TRBJ1-5
D: TRBD1
CDR3: CASTVDRATGPQHF
DNA: TGTGCCAGCACCGTGGACAGGGCCACTGGGCCCCAGCATTTT

size: NA
V: TRBV12-3/TRBV12-4
J: TRBJ2-7
D: TRBD2
CDR3: CASSYPPTGGSYEQYF
DNA: TGTGCCAGCAGTTACCCTCCGACGGGGGGGTCCTACGAGCAGTACTTC